The 30 T cell receptor beta chains given below trace back to one sample, sequenced in a study of OX40 agonist ivuxolimab in advanced cancers. Libraries were built with the immunoSEQ multiplex PCR assay. TCRdb obtained this table from immuneACCESS and retained in-frame rearrangements with V and J assigned. These tables miss some clones; where compared with another copy, unresolved V genes account for less than half of the shortfall, and the remainder is unexplained. The sample records 55,000 to 65,000 clones, roughly 82% of which are singletons. The ten largest make up 5% to 6.5% of the sample. The sequences come from CD4+ or CD8+ T cells sorted from blood, collected in a trial of the OX40 agonist ivuxolimab. The receptors come from an adult with an advanced solid tumor such as melanoma, head and neck, liver or kidney cancer.

The V call is TRBV2, the J call TRBJ2-4, with 10 bases fitting TRBD1. The CDR3 extends over 15 amino acids. In germline, CDR1 is SNHLY, CDR2 FYNNEI. With 8 bases clipped from V and 6 bases from J, the junction kept 10 bases outside the gene matches. The CDR3 DNA follows: TGTGCCAGCGGGGGACAGGGGACCTCCGGAAACATTCAGTACTTC. Translated: CASGGQGTSGNIQYF.

The V call is TRBV11-2, the J call TRBJ1-2; D ambiguous. The CDR3 covers 14 residues. From germline, CDR1 is SGHAT and CDR2 FQNNGV. Between the trimmed V and J ends, which lost 5 bases and 2 bases, there was a span of 12 bases. CDR3 DNA sequence: TGTGCCAGCAGCCCCGCCAGGCTCAACTATGGCTACACCTTC. Protein product: CASSPARLNYGYTF.

The CDR3 DNA follows: TGTGCCAGCTCACCCCCGGGGAGGACACAAGAGACCCAGTACTTC. Translation gives CASSPPGRTQETQYF. The chain links TRBV18 to TRBJ2-5; a possible D gene is TRBD2 (6 bases). Germline CDR1 reads KGHSH; CDR2 reads LQKENI. Trimming took 3 bases from V and 2 from J, leaving 13 bases between them. The CDR3 sequence is 15 residues long.

This clone was recorded a few times. V is TRBV5-1 and J is TRBJ1-6; tentative D call: TRBD1 (5 bases). CDR1 SGHRS and CDR2 YFSETQ come from the germline V gene. CDR3 length: 17 amino acids. The V and J ends lost 0 bases and 6 bases respectively, with 16 bases between them. The CDR3 loop reads CASSLVPGRVFNSPLHF. The CDR3 DNA reads TGCGCCAGCAGCTTGGTTCCGGGCAGGGTGTTTAATTCACCCCTCCACTTT.

The chain links TRBV4-3 to TRBJ1-4; possible D gene TRBD1, 5 bases. Germline CDR1 and CDR2: LGHNA and YSLEER. CDR3 length: 17 residues. The germline V and J ends were trimmed by 0 bases and 6 bases, with 17 bases remaining between them. CDR3 region: CASSQDRAGTADEKLFF. CDR3 coding DNA: TGCGCCAGCAGCCAAGATAGGGCAGGGACCGCGGATGAAAAACTGTTTTTT.

The chain couples TRBV28 to TRBJ2-1, with D uncertain. Germline V gene sequence: CDR1 MDHEN, CDR2 SYDVKM. Trimming left V 6 bases short and J 0 bases short, with 9 bases between. This CDR3 comprises 14 residues. Here the CDR3 reads CASSPLSSYNEQFF. For the CDR3, the DNA is TGTGCCAGCAGCCCCCTGAGCTCCTACAATGAGCAGTTCTTC.

The genes are TRBV15 and TRBJ1-4, with D hard to call. Germline CDR1 is LNHNV and CDR2 is YYDKDF (reference sequence). Trimming took off 6 bases at V and 1 base at J, with 9 bases between the two ends. The CDR3 is made up of 14 amino acids. For the CDR3, the DNA is TGTGCCACCAGAGGGAGTAGAACTAATGAAAAACTGTTTTTT. Translating it yields CATRGSRTNEKLFF. Combining the CDR3 with reference TRBV15 and TRBJ1-4 gives the whole variable domain DAMVIQNPRYQVTQFGKPVTLSCSQTLNHNVMYWYQQKSSQAPKLLFHYYDKDFNNEADTPDNFQSRRPNTSFCFLDIRSPGLGDTAMYLCATRGSRTNEKLFFGSGTQLSVL.

The table lists this clone with a few counts. The V call is TRBV4-3, the J call TRBJ2-3, with D hard to call. V dropped 0 bases and J dropped 3 bases, with 10 bases sitting between them. From germline, CDR1 is LGHNA and CDR2 YSLEER. This CDR3 region has 15 residues. The CDR3 is CASSQENERTDTQYF. As DNA, the CDR3 is TGCGCCAGCAGCCAAGAGAACGAGCGTACAGATACGCAGTATTTT.

The V call is TRBV28, the J call TRBJ2-1; possibly TRBD1 for D (6 bases). Between the trimmed V and J ends, which lost 10 bases and 4 bases, there was a span of 17 bases. CDR3 size: 14 residues. Germline CDR1 and CDR2: MDHEN and SYDVKM. This CDR3 is CATEPRGHYNEQFF. The CDR3 nucleotides are TGTGCCACCGAACCCAGGGGTCATTACAATGAGCAGTTCTTC.

CDR3 DNA sequence: TGTGCCAGCAGCTCCACGCTCCAGAAAAACATTCAGTACTTC. Residues: CASSSTLQKNIQYF. This rearrangement joins TRBV7-2 to TRBJ2-4; no firm D call. CDR3 length: 14 residues. CDR1 and CDR2 (germline): SGHTA, FQGNSA. Trimming pared 4 bases from V and 4 bases from J, leaving 11 bases between.

The rearrangement uses TRBV7-2 and TRBJ1-2; D is uncertain. Germline CDR1 SGHTA, CDR2 FQGNSA. The CDR3 has 14 residues. Trimming took off 1 base at V and 5 bases at J, with 11 bases between the two ends. The CDR3 region is CASSLDLGFYGYTF. CDR3 in DNA: TGTGCCAGCAGCTTAGACCTTGGGTTTTATGGCTACACCTTC.

This chain connects TRBV10-3 to TRBJ1-1; weak D call: TRBD1 (6 bases). The CDR3 contains 13 residues. Trimming removed 7 bases from V and 3 bases from J, with 12 bases in between. Germline lookup yields CDR1 ENHRY and CDR2 SYGVKD. CDR3 in amino acids: CAIMGGSDTEAFF. The CDR3, as DNA: TGTGCCATCATGGGGGGCAGCGACACTGAAGCTTTCTTT.

This clone was recorded a few times. V usage is TRBV7-8 and J usage is TRBJ1-1; D ambiguous. The CDR3 loop spans 12 amino acids. V lost 8 bases and J lost 6, with 13 bases in between. Germline values: CDR1 SGHVS, CDR2 FQNEAQ. Here the CDR3 DNA reads TGTGCCAGCTCCATGACAAGGGCTGAAGCTTTCTTT. Protein sequence: CASSMTRAEAFF. Full variable domain (outside the CDR3, taken from reference TRBV7-8 and TRBJ1-1): GAGVSQSPRYKVAKRGQDVALRCDPISGHVSLFWYQQALGQGPEFLTYFQNEAQLDKSGLPSDRFFAERPEGSVSTLKIQRTQQEDSAVYLCASSMTRAEAFFGQGTRLTVV.

This clone was counted a few times. The chain combines TRBV27 with TRBJ2-7; D is possibly TRBD2 (6 bases). V was trimmed by 6 bases and J by 2 bases, leaving 14 bases between them. CDR1 and CDR2 from the germline V gene are MNHEY and SMNVEV (reference sequence). The CDR3 runs to 14 residues. CDR3 region: CASRRSGGAYEQYF. The CDR3, as DNA: TGTGCCAGCAGGCGTAGCGGAGGAGCCTACGAGCAGTACTTC.

This sequence joins TRBV7-6 and TRBJ1-1; D is unresolved. There are 14 residues in the CDR3. The V end lost 5 bases, the J end lost 1 base, and 11 bases lay between the germline ends. Germline lookup yields CDR1 SGHVS and CDR2 FNYEAQ. The CDR3 region is CASSRTDRNTEAFF. The CDR3 DNA reads TGTGCCAGCAGCCGGACGGATAGGAACACTGAAGCTTTCTTT. Using reference TRBV7-6 and TRBJ1-1 for the parts outside the CDR3, the full variable domain is GAGVSQSPRYKVTKRGQDVALRCDPISGHVSLYWYRQALGQGPEFLTYFNYEAQQDKSGLPNDRFSAERPEGSISTLTIQRTEQRDSAMYRCASSRTDRNTEAFFGQGTRLTVV.

The chain links TRBV7-2 to TRBJ2-5; D gene uncertain. Germline V gene lookup returns CDR1 SGHTA and CDR2 FQGNSA. This CDR3 region has 13 residues. The germline V and J ends were trimmed by 0 bases and 2 bases, with 4 bases remaining between them. The CDR3 nucleotides read TGTGCCAGCAGCTTAGCGAATCAAGAGACCCAGTACTTC. As protein: CASSLANQETQYF.

The rearrangement joins TRBV15 to TRBJ2-7; 14 nucleotides agree with TRBD2. Germline trimming cut 5 bases from V and 3 bases from J; bases unmatched to any gene: 6. Germline V gene lookup returns CDR1 LNHNV and CDR2 YYDKDF (reference sequence). This CDR3 is built from 16 residues. The CDR3, as DNA: TGTGCCACCAGCGGCGGGACTAGCGGGAGAGGCTACGAGCAGTACTTC. It specifies CATSGGTSGRGYEQYF.

This clone was observed a handful of times. The chain carries TRBV6-1 and TRBJ1-2; 8 bases line up with TRBD1. J was trimmed by 2 bases and V by 6 bases; bases with no gene match: 5. The germline V gene encodes CDR1 MNHNS and CDR2 SASEGT. This CDR3 is 14 amino acids long. CDR3: CASRRQGPNYGYTF. The CDR3 bases are TGTGCCAGCAGAAGACAGGGGCCAAACTATGGCTACACCTTC.

The chain links TRBV15 to TRBJ2-4, with D possibly being TRBD2 (7 bases). Germline V CDR1 and CDR2: LNHNV, YYDKDF (reference sequence). Between the trimmed V and J ends, which lost 3 bases and 6 bases, there was a span of 21 bases. The CDR3 spans 17 residues. The CDR3 coding sequence is TGTGCCACCAGCAGCCCGGGGGCGGGAGTCTCCCCAAACATTCAGTACTTC. Residues: CATSSPGAGVSPNIQYF.

CDR3 region: CASNTPSGMNQPQHF. CDR3 bases: TGTGCCAGCAACACCCCGTCAGGGATGAATCAGCCCCAGCATTTT. The chain recombines TRBV6-5 with TRBJ1-5, with D perhaps TRBD1 (5 bases). Between the trimmed V and J ends, which lost 7 bases and 4 bases, there was a span of 17 bases. The CDR3 is 15 residues long. Germline V gives CDR1 MNHEY, CDR2 SVGAGI.

The chain is built from TRBV2 and TRBJ1-1, with a possible D match to TRBD1 (6 bases). Germline V lookup: CDR1 SNHLY, CDR2 FYNNEI. This CDR3 spans 13 amino acids. Trimming shortened V by 8 bases and J by 3 bases, and 13 bases separated the two germline ends. The CDR3 coding sequence is TGTGCCAGCGAGGGATACAGGGACACTGAAGCTTTCTTT. Protein product: CASEGYRDTEAFF. The full variable domain, with the rest looked up from reference TRBV2 and TRBJ1-1, is EPEVTQTPSHQVTQMGQEVILRCVPISNHLYFYWYRQILGQKVEFLVSFYNNEISEKSEIFDDQFSVERPDGSNFTLKIRSTKLEDSAMYFCASEGYRDTEAFFGQGTRLTVV.

V usage is TRBV10-1 and J usage is TRBJ1-1; 8 nucleotides agree with TRBD1. Unmatched junction bases numbered 5, after V lost 3 bases and J lost 11 bases. This CDR3 is built from 12 residues. Germline CDR1 reads WNHNN; CDR2 reads SYGVQD (reference sequence). CDR3 nucleotide sequence: TGCGCCAGCAGTGATCGGACAGGGAAGGCTTTCTTT. It is translated as CASSDRTGKAFF.

This chain joins TRBV18 and TRBJ2-7, with D possibly matching TRBD1 (5 bases). Per germline, CDR1 KGHSH and CDR2 LQKENI. The CDR3 extends over 14 amino acids. With 3 bases removed from V and 5 bases from J, the gap between germline ends came to 14 bases. In DNA, the CDR3 is TGTGCCAGCTCACCTAACAGACAGCCCAACGAGCAGTACTTC. This gives the protein CASSPNRQPNEQYF.

The rearrangement links TRBV28 to TRBJ2-7; 8 bases align to TRBD1. Per the germline V gene, CDR1 is MDHEN and CDR2 is SYDVKM. The V gene end was trimmed by 6 bases and the J gene end by 5 bases; junction bases not matched to a gene: 6. The length of the CDR3 is 13 residues. This CDR3 reads CASRPGQVNEQYF. The DNA of the CDR3 is TGTGCCAGCAGACCGGGACAGGTCAACGAGCAGTACTTC.

The chain couples TRBV5-8 to TRBJ1-1; D may be TRBD1 (6 bases). This CDR3 is 15 amino acids long. Germline V gene sequence: CDR1 SGHTS, CDR2 YDEGEE. V dropped 1 base and J dropped 4 bases, with 14 bases sitting between them. DNA for the CDR3: TGTGCCAGCAGCTTGACCGGGGGCGCAACCACTGAAGCTTTCTTT. It yields the protein CASSLTGGATTEAFF.

This chain connects TRBV7-2 to TRBJ2-3, with 14 bases identical to TRBD2. This CDR3 spans 15 amino acids. V trimming: 5 bases; J trimming: 6 bases; junction bases outside the gene matches: 4. CDR1 and CDR2 (germline): SGHTA, FQGNSA. CDR3 sequence: CASSRLAGGRDTQYF. The CDR3 DNA sequence: TGTGCCAGCAGCCGACTAGCGGGGGGGAGGGATACGCAGTATTTT.

About this clone: Other DNA sequences in this sample translate to the same CDR3. This chain joins TRBV5-1 and TRBJ1-6; D is unclear. CDR3 length: 14 amino acids. The V end lost 5 bases, the J end lost 3 bases, and 9 bases lay between the germline ends. From germline, CDR1 is SGHRS and CDR2 YFSETQ. As DNA, the CDR3 is TGCGCCAGCAGTCTGGGGAGCTATAATTCACCCCTCCACTTT. Translated, it gives CASSLGSYNSPLHF.

The J gene is TRBJ1-4, the V gene TRBV6-5; possible D gene TRBD1, 5 bases. V dropped 6 bases and J dropped 2 bases, with 7 bases sitting between them. Germline values: CDR1 MNHEY, CDR2 SVGAGI. The CDR3 contains 13 residues. The CDR3 loop reads CASRRDTNEKLFF. DNA of the CDR3: TGTGCCAGCAGAAGGGACACTAATGAAAAACTGTTTTTT.

The chain has TRBV7-9 and TRBJ1-1; possibly TRBD1 for D (6 bases). Germline V gene sequence: CDR1 SEHNR, CDR2 FQNEAQ (reference sequence). The CDR3 loop spans 12 amino acids. Deletions cut 1 base from V and 9 bases from J, with 9 bases between. CDR3 DNA sequence: TGTGCCAGCAGCTTAGATGGGGGGCAAGCTTTCTTT. The encoded protein is CASSLDGGQAFF.

CDR3 amino acids: CASSPWGSRRETQYF. CDR3 DNA sequence: TGTGCCAGCAGCCCTTGGGGCTCACGCAGAGAGACCCAGTACTTC. The genes are TRBV2 and TRBJ2-5; perhaps TRBD1 as D (5 bases). V shed 6 bases and J shed 4 bases, with 18 bases lying between them. CDR1 SNHLY and CDR2 FYNNEI come from the germline V gene. The length of the CDR3 is 15 residues.